The 21 T cell receptor beta chains given below trace back to one sample, sequenced in a study of T cell responses to AZD1222 COVID-19 vaccine. TCRdb's copy holds only in-frame clones and misses some; the assay was immunoSEQ multiplex PCR. Of some 54,000 clones in the sample, roughly 90% were seen once. Sequences were derived from peripheral blood, sampled on day 0 of AZD1222 vaccination. Every receptor here comes from an adult in good health.

This chain connects TRBV4-2 to TRBJ2-5, with unresolved D. The V gene lost 0 bases and the J gene lost 1 base, with 9 bases spanning the gap. Germline V lookup: CDR1 LGHNA, CDR2 YNFKEQ. This CDR3 contains 15 residues. CDR3 bases: TGTGCCAGCAGCCAAGACCGCCGGCCCCAAGAGACCCAGTACTTC. Translated: CASSQDRRPQETQYF.

This clone was recorded only once. The chain has TRBV7-9 and TRBJ1-4; the D gene is possibly TRBD1 (6 bases). The germline gives CDR1 SEHNR, CDR2 FQNEAQ (reference sequence). V shed 5 bases and J shed 5 bases, with 15 bases lying between them. The CDR3 has 15 residues. CDR3 coding DNA: TGTGCCAGCAGCCCTCGCGGGGGCGACAATGAAAAACTGTTTTTT. Translation gives CASSPRGGDNEKLFF.

The chain is built from TRBV6-6 and TRBJ2-1; the match to TRBD1 covers 10 bases. The CDR3 runs 20 residues. Germline V gives CDR1 MNHNY, CDR2 SVGAGI (reference sequence). Trimming at V came to 6 bases and at J to 1 base, leaving 18 bases not matched to a gene. CDR3 bases: TGTGCCAGCAGCCATGATACGGGACAGGGGATCCTCCCGTCCTACAATGAGCAGTTCTTC. Amino acids: CASSHDTGQGILPSYNEQFF.

V gene TRBV21-1 combines with J gene TRBJ2-2; the table assigns TRBD2, which was not confirmed against the DNA. TRBV21-1 is described as a pseudogene. The CDR3 has 17 amino acids. CDR3 bases: TGTGCCAGCAGCAAAGGGTTCCTAGCGGCGAACACCGGGGAGCTGTTTTTT. Translation gives CASSKGFLAANTGELFF.

The chain links TRBV10-2 to TRBJ1-1; 10 bases agree with TRBD1. V lost 6 bases to trimming and J lost 1 base; unmatched junction nucleotides: 2. The CDR3 length is 14 residues. CDR1 and CDR2 from the germline V gene are WSHSY and SAAADI. The CDR3 region has the DNA TGCGCCAGCAGGGGGGACAGGGGGAACACTGAAGCTTTCTTT. Its translation is CASRGDRGNTEAFF.

This clone was observed a few times. The chain is built from TRBV13 and TRBJ1-3; unclear D gene. CDR3 length equals 14 residues. V was trimmed by 6 bases and J by 0 bases, leaving 9 bases between them. Per the germline V gene, CDR1 is PRHDT and CDR2 is FYEKMQ (reference sequence). This CDR3 reads CASRRALSGNTIYF. The CDR3 DNA reads as TGTGCCAGCAGACGCGCCCTCTCTGGAAACACCATATATTTT.

This clone was seen just once. The gene calls are TRBV2 and TRBJ1-5; D gene unclear. The CDR3 covers 14 residues. Trimming pared 4 bases from V and 1 base from J, leaving 8 bases between. Germline V gene sequence: CDR1 SNHLY, CDR2 FYNNEI. The CDR3 nucleotides are TGTGCCAGCAGTGCTGTGCAAAGCAATCAGCCCCAGCATTTT. It encodes CASSAVQSNQPQHF.

The chain links TRBV7-9 to TRBJ2-7, with unresolved D. The CDR3 runs 13 residues. The germline gives CDR1 SEHNR, CDR2 FQNEAQ (reference sequence). Trimming removed 3 bases from V and 7 bases from J, with 13 bases in between. CDR3 region: CASSLIPSEEQYF. DNA for the CDR3: TGTGCCAGCAGCTTGATCCCCTCGGAGGAGCAGTACTTC.

V is TRBV28 and J is TRBJ2-7, with 11 bases lining up with TRBD1. Unmatched junction bases numbered 2, after V lost 3 bases and J lost 4 bases. The germline gives CDR1 MDHEN, CDR2 SYDVKM. The CDR3 covers 14 residues. The CDR3 sequence: CASSFRDRGYEQYF. For the CDR3, the DNA is TGTGCCAGCAGTTTCCGGGACAGGGGGTACGAGCAGTACTTC.

The chain combines TRBV30 with TRBJ1-5, with D unclear. Trimming took 0 bases from V and 7 from J, leaving 10 bases between them. This CDR3 spans 13 amino acids. The germline gives CDR1 GTSNPN, CDR2 SVGIG (reference sequence). CDR3 coding DNA: TGTGCCTGGAGTGTAAACAGTCGACAGCCCCAGCATTTT. It encodes CAWSVNSRQPQHF.

The V and J genes are TRBV2 and TRBJ2-1; 11 nucleotides agree with TRBD2. The CDR3 runs to 16 residues. The V gene end was trimmed by 6 bases and the J gene end by 2 bases; junction bases not matched to a gene: 6. The V gene's germline CDR1 is SNHLY and CDR2 FYNNEI. The CDR3 nucleotides are TGTGCCAGCAGGACTAGCGGGAACATACCCTACAATGAGCAGTTCTTC. This sequence encodes CASRTSGNIPYNEQFF.

The chain combines TRBV6-5 with TRBJ1-5; 7 bases line up with TRBD1. The trim removed 6 bases at V and 4 bases at J, leaving 9 bases unmatched. Germline V CDR1 and CDR2: MNHEY, SVGAGI. The CDR3 is 15 amino acids. The CDR3 region is CASSQIGGQNQPQHF. In nucleotides, the CDR3 is TGTGCCAGCAGCCAAATCGGGGGACAGAATCAGCCCCAGCATTTT.

V is TRBV4-1 and J is TRBJ2-5; D possibly corresponds to TRBD1 (7 bases). Germline V gives CDR1 MGHRA, CDR2 YSYEKL. The CDR3 has 16 residues. Trimming pared 0 bases from V and 5 bases from J, leaving 16 bases between. Here the CDR3 reads CASSQDPGGGGETQYF. For the CDR3, the DNA is TGCGCCAGCAGCCAAGACCCAGGGGGAGGAGGGGAGACCCAGTACTTC.

The chain recombines TRBV11-2 with TRBJ2-1, with 8 bases fitting TRBD2. V shed 0 bases and J 8 bases; nucleotides not matched to a gene: 15. CDR1 is SGHAT, CDR2 FQNNGV, per germline. This CDR3 comprises 18 residues. CDR3 amino acids: CASSLDRFRGLASHEQFF. The CDR3 DNA is TGTGCCAGCAGCTTAGATCGTTTCCGAGGACTAGCATCCCATGAGCAGTTCTTC.

CDR3: CASSTAGTYYEQYF. In DNA, the CDR3 is TGTGCCAGTAGTACCGCTGGCACATACTACGAGCAGTACTTC. This chain joins TRBV19 and TRBJ2-7, with D hard to call. V was cut by 4 bases and J by 3 bases, with 13 bases left in between. This CDR3 region has 14 residues. Germline V gene lookup returns CDR1 LNHDA and CDR2 SQIVND (reference sequence).

This chain's CDR3 is CASSTGTGISGANVLTF. For the CDR3, the DNA is TGTGCCAGCAGCACCGGGACAGGAATCTCTGGGGCCAACGTCCTGACTTTC. This rearrangement joins TRBV7-9 to TRBJ2-6; 8 bases line up with TRBD1. Germline CDR1 and CDR2: SEHNR and FQNEAQ (reference sequence). This CDR3 region has 17 residues. J gave up 0 bases and V 5 bases, and 6 bases lay outside the gene matches.

The chain uses TRBV18 and TRBJ1-1; D is unresolved. From germline, CDR1 is KGHSH and CDR2 LQKENI. The CDR3 contains 13 residues. V was trimmed by 6 bases and J by 1 base, leaving 9 bases between them. CDR3 in amino acids: CASSPTPNTEAFF. For the CDR3, the DNA is TGTGCCAGCTCCCCGACGCCGAACACTGAAGCTTTCTTT.

This chain connects TRBV3-1 (or the pseudogene TRBV3-2) to TRBJ1-5; tentative D call: TRBD1 (6 bases). The CDR3 contains 15 residues. V was clipped by 0 bases and J by 7 bases, with 13 bases between them. Germline loops: CDR1 LGHDT, CDR2 YNNKEL (reference sequence). CDR3 nucleotides: TGTGCCAGCAGCCAAGAACAGGGACCATCCCAGCCCCAGCATTTT. This gives the protein CASSQEQGPSQPQHF.

This chain links TRBV2 with TRBJ2-7, with TRBD2 matching over 12 bases. The trim removed 9 bases at V and 6 bases at J, leaving 0 bases unmatched. Germline-derived CDR1 and CDR2 are SNHLY and FYNNEI. The CDR3 length is 11 residues. The CDR3 sequence is CARLAGGEQYF. The DNA of the CDR3 is TGTGCCAGACTAGCGGGAGGCGAGCAGTACTTC.

The J gene is TRBJ1-4, the V gene TRBV28; 9 positions match TRBD1. The CDR3 covers 14 residues. Germline loops: CDR1 MDHEN, CDR2 SYDVKM. The V gene end was trimmed by 6 bases and the J gene end by 8 bases; junction bases not matched to a gene: 7. The CDR3 nucleotides read TGTGCCAGCAGGCCCGGGACAGGGAGAGAAAAACTGTTTTTT. It specifies CASRPGTGREKLFF.

The chain joins TRBV11-2 to TRBJ1-3; D gene uncertain. Trimming removed 1 base from V and 3 bases from J, with 19 bases in between. Germline V gene data show CDR1 as SGHAT and CDR2 as FQNNGV. This CDR3 comprises 18 residues. CDR3 nucleotide sequence: TGTGCCAGCAGCTTAGCGAGAGGCGGGCCGGAAGATGGAAACACCATATATTTT. This encodes CASSLARGGPEDGNTIYF.